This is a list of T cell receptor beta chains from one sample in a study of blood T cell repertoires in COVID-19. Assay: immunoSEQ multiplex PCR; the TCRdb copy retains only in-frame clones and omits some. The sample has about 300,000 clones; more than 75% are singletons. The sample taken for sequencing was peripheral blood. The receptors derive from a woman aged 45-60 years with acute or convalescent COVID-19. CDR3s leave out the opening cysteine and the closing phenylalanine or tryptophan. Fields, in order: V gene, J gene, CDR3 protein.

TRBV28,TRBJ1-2,ASSLLSAQRYT
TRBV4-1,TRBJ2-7,ASSQDRSGSYEQY
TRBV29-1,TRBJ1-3,SVTPGQQAGNTIY
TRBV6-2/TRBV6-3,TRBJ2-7,ASSSTGRGFYEQY
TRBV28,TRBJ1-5,ASRRLGQGATQPQH
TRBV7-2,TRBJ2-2,ASSRGGGNTGELF
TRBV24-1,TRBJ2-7,ATSVLGTGGLYEQY
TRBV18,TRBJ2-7,ASSHRGGSSYEQY
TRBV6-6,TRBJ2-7,ASSHRVSGSASYEQY
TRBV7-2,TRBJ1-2,ASSFNQGNYGYT
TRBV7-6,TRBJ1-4,ASSLAHVGTGVEKLF
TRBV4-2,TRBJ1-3,ASSQPLQSSGNTIY
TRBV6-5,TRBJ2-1,ASSYPAGGPGNEQF
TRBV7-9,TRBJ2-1,ASSRLAGAGEQF
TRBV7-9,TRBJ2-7,ASSSDFSYEQY
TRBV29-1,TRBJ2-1,SVWTSDRHLSEQF
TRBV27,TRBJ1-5,ASSLSGTGDRQPQH
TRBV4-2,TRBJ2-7,ASSQAGLADEQY
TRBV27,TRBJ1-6,ASSPGGWDSPLH
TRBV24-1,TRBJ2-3,ATSDLAGETTDTQY
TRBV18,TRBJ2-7,ASSPSTGAAEQY
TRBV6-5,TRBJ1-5,ASSYARGEDQPQH
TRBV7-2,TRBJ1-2,ASSLSAGVYGYT
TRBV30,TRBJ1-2,AWRGQGVGYGYT
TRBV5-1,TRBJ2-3,ASSLGLQGGTDTQY
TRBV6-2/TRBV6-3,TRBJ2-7,ASSARGGKHEQY
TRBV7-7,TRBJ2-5,ASSLWAGGETQY
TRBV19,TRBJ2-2,ASSIRPQGNTGELF
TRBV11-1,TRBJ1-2,ASSRLQGRDYGYT
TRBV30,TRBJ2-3,AWSVTGTDTQY
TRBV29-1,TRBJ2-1,SVEEQGAPYNEQF